The 28 T cell receptor beta chains reported below all come from one sample, sequenced in a study of blood T cells in healthy people across ages. Combining a sample-barcoded 5' primer with a J-beta primer mix, a second PCR ran for about 6 to 12 cycles. In TCRdb, the 5' RACE reads were re-called with MiXCR into one record per CDR3 protein. Of 1.5 million to 1.8 million distinct CDR3 sequences detected, around 40% appear once; the ten largest clones hold around 4%. The specimen was blood. Receptors originate from a woman under 30 in good health.

This chain links TRBV7-2 with TRBJ2-7; a weak D match, TRBD2 (5 bases). The CDR3 is 14 residues long. The V end lost 1 base, the J end lost 3 bases, and 10 bases lay between the germline ends. Germline V gene sequence: CDR1 SGHTA, CDR2 FQGNSA. The CDR3 loop is CASSLGERFYEQYF. CDR3 nucleotide sequence: TGTGCCAGCAGCTTAGGAGAGCGGTTCTACGAGCAGTACTTC.

This clonotype was counted between two and nine times. The V gene is TRBV7-8, the J gene TRBJ1-2; D gene ambiguous. Between the trimmed V and J ends, which lost 1 base and 7 bases, there was a span of 16 bases. The CDR3 is 15 amino acids. The V gene's germline CDR1 is SGHVS and CDR2 FQNEAQ. CDR3 sequence reads: CASSLVGAIMGGYTF. CDR3 DNA: TGTGCCAGCAGCTTAGTGGGCGCCATAATGGGTGGCTACACCTTC.

V and J are TRBV4-1 and TRBJ1-2, with 7 bases matching TRBD1. After removal of 1 base from V and 8 bases from J, the junction contained 13 bases not matched to a gene. The CDR3 runs to 16 residues. Per germline, CDR1 MGHRA and CDR2 YSYEKL. DNA of the CDR3: TGCGCCAGCAGCCAAGTTGCTACTGGCAGGGGGGAAGGCTACACCTTC. Encoded protein: CASSQVATGRGEGYTF.

V usage is TRBV18 and J usage is TRBJ2-1, with 9 positions matching TRBD2. The CDR3 loop spans 15 amino acids. V lost 3 bases to trimming and J lost 6 bases; unmatched junction nucleotides: 6. Germline V CDR1 and CDR2: KGHSH, LQKENI. The CDR3, as DNA: TGTGCCAGCTCACCTTCGACTAGCGGATTCAATGAGCAGTTCTTC. It translates to CASSPSTSGFNEQFF.

The rearrangement links TRBV9 to TRBJ1-2; the D is unclear. Germline CDR1 is SGDLS and CDR2 is YYNGEE. CDR3 size: 14 residues. The V and J ends lost 3 bases and 2 bases respectively, with 11 bases between them. The CDR3 here is CASSENGENYGYTF. The CDR3 DNA reads as TGTGCCAGCAGCGAAAACGGGGAAAACTATGGCTACACCTTC.

This chain uses TRBV20-1 with TRBJ2-3; a weak D match, TRBD1 (5 bases). Germline V gives CDR1 DFQATT, CDR2 SNEGSKA (reference sequence). The CDR3 is made up of 14 amino acids. V was trimmed by 3 bases and J by 0 bases, leaving 10 bases between them. The CDR3 region is CSASGSGSTDTQYF. CDR3 coding DNA: TGCAGTGCTAGCGGATCAGGGAGCACAGATACGCAGTATTTT.

This clonotype has just a few counts. The chain recombines TRBV19 with TRBJ2-7; D unclear. Gene TRBJ2-4 matches the end of the DNA better, so the J call may be wrong. Germline loops: CDR1 LNHDA, CDR2 SQIVND (reference sequence). This CDR3 comprises 15 residues. This CDR3 is CASRLTVKDNSIQYF. The CDR3 region has the DNA TGTGCCAGTAGATTAACAGTAAAGGATAATAGCATTCAGTACTTC.

The V call is TRBV20-1, the J call TRBJ2-3, with no clear D. Germline V gene data show CDR1 as DFQATT and CDR2 as SNEGSKA (reference sequence). Trimming shortened V by 3 bases and J by 0 bases, and 25 bases separated the two germline ends. CDR3 size: 19 residues. In nucleotides, the CDR3 is TGCAGTGCTAGGAGCCCTTGGGTGATTGGAACGGATAGCACAGATACGCAGTATTTT. Translation gives CSARSPWVIGTDSTDTQYF.

V usage is TRBV20-1 and J usage is TRBJ2-2, with 10 bases lining up with TRBD1. This CDR3 spans 14 amino acids. CDR1 is DFQATT and CDR2 is SNEGSKA in the germline V gene (reference sequence). Trimming removed 4 bases from V and 4 bases from J; junction bases left unmatched: 3. The CDR3 loop is CSAKGQGSTGELFF. The CDR3 nucleotides are TGCAGTGCTAAGGGACAGGGGTCCACCGGGGAGCTGTTTTTT.

This clonotype was observed at least ten times. V is TRBV29-1 and J is TRBJ2-3; 7 bases match TRBD1. The germline CDR1 and CDR2 sequences are SQVTM and ANQGSEA. Trimming cost V 7 bases and J 2 bases; bases outside gene matches: 6. The CDR3 is 13 residues long. CDR3 bases: TGCAGCGCACTGACAGGGATCACAGATACGCAGTATTTT. This translates into CSALTGITDTQYF.

This clonotype was found a few times. J is TRBJ2-1 and V is TRBV6-2 or TRBV6-3; D possibly corresponds to TRBD1 (5 bases). This CDR3 has 15 residues. V lost 2 bases, J lost 5 bases, and 13 bases lay in between. The germline V gene encodes CDR1 MNHEY and CDR2 SVGEGT. CDR3 sequence (DNA): TGTGCCAGCAGTTACACTAAGTTGGACAACAATGAGCAGTTCTTC. It encodes CASSYTKLDNNEQFF.

This clonotype was seen more than once but under ten times. The rearrangement links TRBV6-5 to TRBJ1-1; maybe TRBD1 (5 bases). Germline assignment: CDR1 MNHEY and CDR2 SVGAGI. V lost 0 bases to trimming and J lost 1 base, with 9 bases between them. The CDR3 contains 15 residues. CDR3 residues: CASSYSGRGNTEAFF. The CDR3 DNA is TGTGCCAGCAGTTACTCGGGACGGGGGAACACTGAAGCTTTCTTT.

The J gene is TRBJ2-1, the V gene TRBV7-8, with TRBD1 matching 11 bases. J gave up 9 bases and V 3 bases, and 7 bases lay outside the gene matches. Germline V gives CDR1 SGHVS, CDR2 FQNEAQ. This CDR3 comprises 15 residues. As DNA, the CDR3 is TGTGCCAGCAGCTTCATCCGGGACAGGGGGAGTGAGCAGTTCTTC. It yields the protein CASSFIRDRGSEQFF.

The chain employs TRBV4-3 and TRBJ2-5; 7 bases agree with TRBD2. The CDR3 extends over 18 amino acids. The V gene end was trimmed by 1 base and the J gene end by 3 bases; junction bases not matched to a gene: 14. Germline assignment: CDR1 LGHNA and CDR2 YSLEER. As DNA, the CDR3 is TGCGCCAGCAGCCAAGCGGTATCGGGGCGAGCGGGAAAAGAGACCCAGTACTTC. This encodes CASSQAVSGRAGKETQYF.

The table lists this clonotype with a few counts. The rearrangement uses TRBV12-3 or TRBV12-4 and TRBJ1-1, with D maybe TRBD1 (5 bases). This CDR3 comprises 14 residues. Trimming took 3 bases from V and 1 from J, leaving 9 bases between them. In DNA, the CDR3 is TGTGCCAGCAGTTTTCAGGGCCGGAACACTGAAGCTTTCTTT. Encoded protein: CASSFQGRNTEAFF.

V usage is TRBV20-1 and J usage is TRBJ2-2; 9 bases are shared with TRBD2. Looked up from germline, CDR1 is DFQATT and CDR2 is SNEGSKA (reference sequence). The CDR3 loop spans 16 amino acids. After removal of 0 bases from V and 7 bases from J, the junction contained 9 bases not matched to a gene. CDR3 in DNA: TGCAGTGCTAGAGATCAGGGCGGGGGGGCTTACGGGGAGCTGTTTTTT. Encoded protein: CSARDQGGGAYGELFF.

This clonotype was detected a few times. The chain uses TRBV5-1 and TRBJ1-1; D is possibly TRBD1 (5 bases). The CDR3 spans 13 residues. V shed 4 bases and J shed 4 bases, with 11 bases lying between them. The V gene's germline CDR1 is SGHRS and CDR2 YFSETQ. The CDR3 loop is CASSAPGGTEAFF. The DNA of the CDR3 is TGCGCCAGCAGCGCCCCGGGGGGCACTGAAGCTTTCTTT.

V gene TRBV11-3 combines with J gene TRBJ2-1; a weak D match, TRBD1 (5 bases). V shed 0 bases and J shed 4 bases, with 10 bases lying between them. The CDR3 runs 15 residues. Germline V gene sequence: CDR1 SGHNT, CDR2 YENEEA. CDR3 coding DNA: TGTGCCAGCAGCTTAGATAGACAGAAATACAATGAGCAGTTCTTC. Amino acid sequence: CASSLDRQKYNEQFF. Full variable domain (remainder filled in from reference TRBV11-3 and TRBJ2-1): EAGVVQSPRYKIIEKKQPVAFWCNPISGHNTLYWYLQNLGQGPELLIRYENEEAVDDSQLPKDRFSAERLKGVDSTLKIQPAELGDSAVYLCASSLDRQKYNEQFFGPGTRLTVL.

This clonotype has only a few counts. The chain recombines TRBV6-5 with TRBJ1-6, with TRBD1 matching 9 bases. With V trimmed by 5 bases and J by 6 bases, 5 bases remained unmatched. Germline V gene sequence: CDR1 MNHEY, CDR2 SVGAGI. The CDR3 totals 15 residues. CDR3 nucleotides: TGTGCCAGCAGTACCGGGACAGGGTTTAATTCACCCCTCCACTTT. Encoded protein: CASSTGTGFNSPLHF.

V gene TRBV6-5 combines with J gene TRBJ2-7; possible D gene TRBD2, 5 bases. Germline CDR1 MNHEY, CDR2 SVGAGI. The CDR3 has 15 amino acids. With 1 base removed from V and 3 bases from J, the gap between germline ends came to 13 bases. CDR3 region: CASSYYLGVSYEQYF. The DNA for the CDR3 is TGTGCCAGCAGTTACTACCTCGGGGTAAGCTACGAGCAGTACTTC.

This clonotype was counted between two and nine times. The V call is TRBV4-1, the J call TRBJ2-5, with TRBD1 matching over 10 bases. The trim removed 4 bases at V and 5 bases at J, leaving 7 bases unmatched. Germline values: CDR1 MGHRA, CDR2 YSYEKL. There are 15 residues in the CDR3. The CDR3 region has the DNA TGCGCCAGCAGCCTGATTGACAGGGGGCAGGAGACCCAGTACTTC. The encoded protein is CASSLIDRGQETQYF.

This clonotype was counted only a few times. The CDR3 is CASSPLGQGASGANVLTF. The DNA for the CDR3 is TGTGCCAGCAGTCCCCTGGGACAGGGTGCCTCTGGGGCCAACGTCCTGACTTTC. The V and J genes are TRBV6-2 or TRBV6-3 and TRBJ2-6; 9 positions match TRBD1. With 5 bases clipped from V and 0 bases from J, the junction kept 8 bases outside the gene matches. The CDR3 covers 18 residues. Germline values: CDR1 MNHEY, CDR2 SVGEGT.

This clonotype has just a few counts. V and J are TRBV7-2 and TRBJ2-1, with 10 bases aligning to TRBD2. Germline V gene lookup returns CDR1 SGHTA and CDR2 FQGNSA. V dropped 4 bases and J dropped 8; count of bases not matched to a gene: 5. This CDR3 contains 14 residues. CDR3: CASSSSGSGYEQFF. CDR3 bases: TGTGCCAGCAGCTCTAGCGGGAGCGGGTATGAGCAGTTCTTC.

This clonotype has only a few counts. The V call is TRBV20-1, the J call TRBJ2-7, with D perhaps TRBD1 (6 bases). CDR1 DFQATT and CDR2 SNEGSKA come from the germline V gene (reference sequence). V was pared by 3 bases and J by 7 bases, with 19 bases between. This CDR3 has 14 amino acids. DNA of the CDR3: TGCAGTGCTAGTAGGGGGACCCCCTACAATGAGCAGTACTTC. Encoded protein: CSASRGTPYNEQYF.

The chain recombines TRBV6-5 with TRBJ1-1, with a weak D call TRBD1 (5 bases). Trimming pared 0 bases from V and 5 bases from J, leaving 10 bases between. This CDR3 is 14 amino acids long. Germline assignment: CDR1 MNHEY and CDR2 SVGAGI. CDR3 sequence reads: CASSYSGRETEAFF. CDR3 DNA: TGTGCCAGCAGTTACTCGGGCAGGGAAACTGAAGCTTTCTTT.

The chain employs TRBV12-3 or TRBV12-4 and TRBJ2-3, with D uncertain. CDR3 length equals 15 residues. V was clipped by 7 bases and J by 0 bases, with 14 bases between them. The CDR3 DNA is TGTGCCAGCATTCCCCGCCGGTTTAGCACAGATACGCAGTATTTT. It codes for CASIPRRFSTDTQYF.

For this clonotype: One junction end disagrees with the germline gene, perhaps due to a read error. In DNA, the CDR3 is TGTGCCAGCAGCTACTCGGTTAACGGCTACACCTTC. This translates into CASSYSVNGYTF. J is TRBJ1-2 and V is TRBV6-2 or TRBV6-3; D gene unclear. Per the germline V gene, CDR1 is MNHEY and CDR2 is SVGEGT. The CDR3 is made up of 12 amino acids.

This clonotype occurred a few times. The chain has TRBV20-1 and TRBJ2-5, with TRBD2 identical over 12 bases. The CDR3 covers 16 residues. Trimming cost V 3 bases and J 3 bases; bases outside gene matches: 8. Per the germline V gene, CDR1 is DFQATT and CDR2 is SNEGSKA (reference sequence). The CDR3 sequence is CSARQTSGGIKETQYF. For the CDR3, the DNA is TGCAGTGCTAGGCAGACTAGCGGGGGTATTAAAGAGACCCAGTACTTC.